This is a list of T cell receptor beta chains from one sample in a study of cytomegalovirus exposure and HLA in healthy donors. Sequencing used immunoSEQ multiplex PCR; TCRdb keeps in-frame clones, though not all of them. The data contain about 180,000 clones, just under 80% of them singletons. Sequencing input: PBMCs. The receptor set was obtained from a woman in her 50s in good health and CMV-seropositive. CDR3s include the opening cysteine and the closing phenylalanine or tryptophan. The D gene is left open where the match is weak. Expanded clones are given a class, and other clones once, few, many or no size at all.

d_gene	v_gene	abundance	j_gene	CDR3nt	CDR3aa
TRBD2	TRBV11-3	NA	TRBJ2-3	TGTGCCAGCAGCTCCCCAAGCGGGACGCGGCGCAGCACAGATACGCAGTATTTT	CASSSPSGTRRSTDTQYF
TRBD1	TRBV7-2	NA	TRBJ1-1	TGTGCCAGCAGCTTAGCGCGGACAGGGCTAGGCACTGAAGCTTTCTTT	CASSLARTGLGTEAFF
TRBD2	TRBV7-8	NA	TRBJ2-2	TGTGCCAGCAGCTACCAACCGGGACTAGCGGGAGCCGGGGAGCTGTTTTTT	CASSYQPGLAGAGELFF
TRBD2	TRBV7-2	once	TRBJ2-3	TGTGCCAGCAGCTTAGTTGTAGCGGGGGCCAGACACTTGTATTTT	CASSLVVAGARHLYF
NA	TRBV7-9	NA	TRBJ1-1	TGTGCCAGCAGCACTAAACAGGGCTTGGACACTGAAGCTTTCTTT	CASSTKQGLDTEAFF
TRBD1	TRBV29-1	NA	TRBJ2-1	TGCAGCGGTCGGACAGGAGTAAATGGGGAGCAGTTCTTC	CSGRTGVNGEQFF
NA	TRBV2	NA	TRBJ1-3	TGTGCCAGCCTAGGAGGAAGCTTGCTCTCTGGAAACACCATATATTTT	CASLGGSLLSGNTIYF
TRBD1	TRBV10-3	NA	TRBJ1-3	TGTGCCATCAGTGAGCCCGGGACAGGGGCTGGAAACACCATATATTTT	CAISEPGTGAGNTIYF
NA	TRBV9	few	TRBJ2-5	TGTGCCAGCAGCGTAGCTGGTTGGGGGGTGGAGACCCAGTACTTC	CASSVAGWGVETQYF
TRBD1	TRBV11-2	few	TRBJ1-4	TGTGCCAGCAGCGCCTACAGGGGGGAGAATGAAAAACTGTTTTTT	CASSAYRGENEKLFF
NA	TRBV10-1	NA	TRBJ2-5	TGCGCTAACCTGGGGCTAGGTGGGTACCAAGAGACCCAGTACTTC	CANLGLGGYQETQYF
TRBD1	TRBV19	once	TRBJ1-5	TGTGCCAGTAGCGGATCGCCAGGGGGAAATCAGCCCCAGCATTTT	CASSGSPGGNQPQHF
NA	TRBV9	once	TRBJ1-2	TGTGCCAGCAGCATGCTACTAGCTAACTATGGCTACACCTTC	CASSMLLANYGYTF
NA	TRBV11-3	NA	TRBJ2-7	TGTGCCAGCAGCTTAGGTACCTACGAGCAGTACTTC	CASSLGTYEQYF
NA	TRBV11-3	NA	TRBJ2-2	TGTGCCAGCAGCCTGAACCGGGGTTGGGGGGAGCTGTTTTTT	CASSLNRGWGELFF
NA	TRBV7-8	NA	TRBJ1-5	TGTGCCAGCAGCCTATCCGATGGGCCCCAGCATTTT	CASSLSDGPQHF
NA	TRBV19	NA	TRBJ1-2	TGTGCCAGTAGTATAGAGGCCACTAACTATGGCTACACCTTC	CASSIEATNYGYTF
TRBD1	TRBV5-1	NA	TRBJ1-1	TGCGCCAGCAGCGGACAGGGGGAGAACACTGAAGCTTTCTTT	CASSGQGENTEAFF
NA	TRBV7-9	NA	TRBJ2-7	TGTGCCAGCAAACTAGGGCCCAGGGGCGAGCAGTACTTC	CASKLGPRGEQYF
NA	TRBV27	NA	TRBJ2-1	TGTGCCAGCAGTGATGCCCGGGGGAGAGAGTTCTTC	CASSDARGREFF
NA	TRBV18	NA	TRBJ1-2	TGTGCCAGCTCCCGGTCCCTGGGCGTTGAGTCTGGCTACACCTTC	CASSRSLGVESGYTF
NA	TRBV11-3	NA	TRBJ2-7	TGTGCCAGCAGCTTAGATCAGGTCAGTTCCTACGAGCAGTACTTC	CASSLDQVSSYEQYF
NA	TRBV7-2	once	TRBJ2-4	TGTGCCAGCAGCTTACCCTCGGGGGGCAGAAACATTCAGTACTTC	CASSLPSGGRNIQYF
TRBD1	TRBV5-6	NA	TRBJ2-7	TGTGCCAGCAGCTTGGTCTCGTGGGACAGCAACTACGAGCAGTACTTC	CASSLVSWDSNYEQYF
TRBD1	TRBV7-2	few	TRBJ1-5	TGTGCCAGCAGCTTGGGACAGGGGAGCAATCAGCCCCAGCATTTT	CASSLGQGSNQPQHF
NA	TRBV6-5	NA	TRBJ1-3	TGTGCCAGCAGTTACTCGGGGCAGGGAAACACCATATATTTT	CASSYSGQGNTIYF
TRBD1	TRBV6-4	few	TRBJ1-2	TGTGCCAGCAGCCTCCGGGACAGATGGGACTATGGCTACACCTTC	CASSLRDRWDYGYTF